The 10 T cell receptor beta chains given below trace back to one sample, sequenced in a study of glioma-infiltrating T cells. TCR alpha and beta CDR3 regions were amplified from RNA using iRepertoire nested multiplex PCR. TCRdb reprocessed the multiplex PCR reads via MiXCR and lists one record per CDR3 protein. The table has about 380,000 distinct CDR3 sequences, roughly 41% seen once. Sequences were obtained from glioma tissue, nonneoplastic brain tissue, or PBMCs (not recorded which). These receptors were taken from a human donor with low-grade glioma or glioblastoma, undergoing nonglioma brain surgery, or in good health (not recorded which).

As for this clonotype: One base away lies a much larger clone, so this may be a sequencing read error. This chain connects TRBV28 to TRBJ2-5; TRBD2 might be the D (7 bases). The CDR3 is 14 amino acids. The germline CDR1 and CDR2 sequences are MDHEN and SYDVKM. Trimming shortened V by 7 bases and J by 5 bases, and 17 bases separated the two germline ends. Here the CDR3 reads CASTPRGALETQYF. Written as DNA, the CDR3 is TGTGCCAGCACCCCACGGGGGGCTTTGGAGACCCAGTACTTC.

This clonotype was picked up many times. The chain joins TRBV27 to TRBJ1-4; weak D call: TRBD1 (6 bases). CDR1 and CDR2 from the germline V gene are MNHEY and SMNVEV (reference sequence). V gave up 6 bases and J gave up 10 bases, with 15 bases separating them. The CDR3 is made up of 13 amino acids. In DNA, the CDR3 is TGTGCCAGCAGCAAGGGGGTTAGCGGAAAACTGTTTTTT. It translates to CASSKGVSGKLFF.

This clonotype occurred a few times. The CDR3 here is CASSAGTGGRTEAFF. The CDR3 bases are TGTGCCAGCAGCGCAGGGACAGGGGGCCGTACTGAAGCTTTCTTT. The rearrangement links TRBV7-8 to TRBJ1-1; 12 nucleotides match TRBD1. The CDR3 extends over 15 amino acids. The germline gives CDR1 SGHVS, CDR2 FQNEAQ. The ends lost 5 bases at V and 5 bases at J; junction bases unmatched: 6.

The chain employs TRBV12-3 or TRBV12-4 and TRBJ2-1; D is perhaps TRBD2 (6 bases). CDR3 length: 15 residues. The germline V and J ends were trimmed by 7 bases and 3 bases, with 16 bases remaining between them. The CDR3 bases are TGTGCCAGCACAGCTGGGGGGACTTACTACAATGAGCAGTTCTTC. Translating it yields CASTAGGTYYNEQFF.

The chain is built from TRBV6-2 or TRBV6-3 and TRBJ2-7; 11 bases match TRBD2. The germline gives CDR1 MNHEY, CDR2 SVGEGT. Trimming removed 6 bases from V and 1 base from J; junction bases left unmatched: 8. This CDR3 has 16 residues. CDR3 region: CASSPSPSGRSYEQYF. CDR3 DNA: TGTGCCAGCAGCCCTAGTCCTAGCGGGAGGTCCTACGAGCAGTACTTC.

This clonotype showed up just a few times. V is TRBV15 and J is TRBJ2-7, with 8 bases aligning to TRBD1. Trimming removed 0 bases from V and 1 base from J; junction bases left unmatched: 5. The CDR3 totals 16 residues. Germline V CDR1 and CDR2: LNHNV, YYDKDF (reference sequence). The CDR3 bases are TGTGCCACCAGCAGAGAACCGGGACAGGCGTCCTACGAGCAGTACTTC. Translated, it gives CATSREPGQASYEQYF. Full variable domain (missing parts from reference TRBV15 and TRBJ2-7): DAMVIQNPRYQVTQFGKPVTLSCSQTLNHNVMYWYQQKSSQAPKLLFHYYDKDFNNEADTPDNFQSRRPNTSFCFLDIRSPGLGDTAMYLCATSREPGQASYEQYFGPGTRLTVT.

This clonotype was counted only a few times. The gene calls are TRBV28 and TRBJ2-7, with D tentatively TRBD1 (5 bases). V lost 2 bases, J lost 7 bases, and 15 bases lay in between. Germline V gene data show CDR1 as MDHEN and CDR2 as SYDVKM. The length of the CDR3 is 14 residues. CDR3 in DNA: TGTGCCAGCAGTTTACCGACAGCCCCTAGAGAGCAGTACTTC. As protein: CASSLPTAPREQYF.

J is TRBJ1-2 and V is TRBV7-2; 8 positions match TRBD1. The germline CDR1 and CDR2 sequences are SGHTA and FQGNSA. The junction had 10 bases not matched to a gene; V was cut back by 4 bases and J by 6 bases. The CDR3 spans 15 residues. DNA for the CDR3: TGTGCCAGCAGCTCTCCCCCAGGCAGGGGGCATGGCTACACCTTC. It is translated as CASSSPPGRGHGYTF.

The genes are TRBV20-1 and TRBJ2-3; TRBD2 matches 13 bases. Germline CDR1 reads DFQATT; CDR2 reads SNEGSKA (reference sequence). V was pared by 0 bases and J by 11 bases, with 8 bases of the junction left unmatched. The length of the CDR3 is 15 residues. The CDR3, as DNA: TGCAGTGCTAGAGATAAACTAGCGGGAGGGCCGGGGCAGTATTTT. Its protein is CSARDKLAGGPGQYF.

As regards this clonotype: At one boundary the junction diverges from the germline segment, which might be a read error. The V call is TRBV5-1, the J call TRBJ1-2; D gene uncertain. The germline V gene has CDR1 SGHRS and CDR2 YFSETQ. The CDR3 consists of 16 residues. The CDR3 DNA reads as TGCGCCAACAGCATAAGGACTCCCGTCTCTTCGTATGGCTACACCTTC. Its translation: CANSIRTPVSSYGYTF.